Listed below are T cell receptor beta chains from one sample, sequenced in a study of post-analysis software for immune sequencing data. One entry per CDR3 protein results from TCRdb running MiXCR on the PCR reads. The sample lists approximately 180,000 distinct CDR3 sequences; approximately 30% were seen once. Source material: blood. These receptors were taken from a girl aged 5 to 17 with multiple sclerosis. The CDR3 runs from the conserved cysteine through the conserved F or W. A D gene is named only where the DNA matches it firmly. The size of a clone is reported for some rows only, either as once, few or many, or as a class for expanded clones.

D: -
V: TRBV29-1
J: TRBJ2-3
size: many
CDR3: CSATSGQRTTDTQYF
DNA: -

D: -
V: TRBV4-1
J: TRBJ2-7
size: many
CDR3: CASSQEAGQGRHEQYF
DNA: TGCGCCAGCAGCCAAGAAGCCGGCCAGGGGCGACACGAGCAGTACTTC

D: -
V: TRBV6-1
J: TRBJ2-5
size: many
CDR3: CASSERESWNDIEETQYF
DNA: TGTGCCAGCAGTGAAAGGGAAAGTTGGAACGACATCGAAGAGACCCAGTACTTC

D: -
V: TRBV4-1
J: TRBJ1-4
size: few
CDR3: CASSPGGRRGEKLFF
DNA: TGCGCCAGCAGCCCGGGTGGCCGGCGTGGGGAAAAACTGTTTTTT

D: -
V: TRBV12-3/TRBV12-4
J: TRBJ1-1
size: -
CDR3: CASSLRGDNTEAFF
DNA: TGTGCCAGCAGTTTAAGGGGTGATAACACTGAAGCTTTCTTT

D: -
V: TRBV20-1
J: TRBJ2-5
size: many
CDR3: CSASPGETETQYF
DNA: TGCAGTGCTAGCCCAGGGGAGACAGAGACCCAGTACTTC

D: TRBD1
V: TRBV9
J: TRBJ1-4
size: -
CDR3: CASSGTGGDEKLFF
DNA: TGTGCCAGCAGCGGGACAGGGGGCGATGAAAAACTGTTTTTT

D: -
V: TRBV7-8
J: TRBJ2-6
size: -
CDR3: CAIRDSSSGANVLTF
DNA: TGTGCCATCCGGGACTCCAGCTCTGGGGCCAACGTCCTGACTTTC

D: -
V: TRBV2
J: TRBJ2-1
size: few
CDR3: CASSEASRGSDEQFF
DNA: TGTGCCAGCAGTGAAGCATCGAGGGGGTCGGATGAGCAGTTCTTC

D: -
V: TRBV10-3
J: TRBJ1-2
size: many
CDR3: CAIRQGSDGYTF
DNA: TGTGCCATCAGGCAGGGGAGCGATGGCTACACCTTC

D: -
V: TRBV4-1
J: TRBJ1-4
size: many
CDR3: CASSQDSWGNEKLFF
DNA: TGCGCCAGCAGCCAAGATAGTTGGGGAAATGAAAAACTGTTTTTT

D: -
V: TRBV29-1
J: TRBJ2-1
size: -
CDR3: CSGGQNSYNEQFF
DNA: TGTAGCGGTGGACAGAACTCCTACAATGAGCAGTTCTTC

D: -
V: TRBV4-1
J: TRBJ2-1
size: -
CDR3: CASSPSTGLNEQFF
DNA: TGCGCCAGCAGCCCATCGACTGGCCTCAATGAGCAGTTCTTC

D: TRBD1
V: TRBV12-3/TRBV12-4
J: TRBJ1-2
size: many
CDR3: CASSPRDSDGYTF
DNA: TGTGCCAGCAGTCCTAGGGACAGCGATGGCTACACCTTC

D: TRBD1
V: TRBV7-9
J: TRBJ2-6
size: many
CDR3: CASSPGQGLRGANVLTF
DNA: TGTGCCAGCAGCCCGGGACAGGGGTTGCGTGGGGCCAACGTCCTGACTTTC

D: -
V: TRBV12-3/TRBV12-4
J: TRBJ2-1
size: many
CDR3: CASSTTGLDSEQFF
DNA: TGTGCCAGCAGCACGACAGGACTAGATAGTGAGCAGTTCTTC

D: TRBD2
V: TRBV7-2
J: TRBJ2-5
size: -
CDR3: CASTPGGFQETQYF
DNA: TGTGCCAGCACCCCGGGGGGGTTCCAAGAGACCCAGTACTTC

D: TRBD2
V: TRBV20-1
J: TRBJ2-1
size: -
CDR3: CSASPASGVYNEQFF
DNA: TGCAGTGCTAGTCCGGCTAGCGGGGTGTACAATGAGCAGTTCTTC

D: -
V: TRBV7-2
J: TRBJ2-5
size: -
CDR3: CASSGGYQETQYF
DNA: TGTGCCAGCAGTGGCGGGTACCAAGAGACCCAGTACTTC

D: -
V: TRBV4-1
J: TRBJ1-5
size: many
CDR3: CASSPNVNNQPQHF
DNA: TGCGCCAGCAGCCCGAACGTAAATAATCAGCCCCAGCATTTT

D: -
V: TRBV27
J: TRBJ1-2
size: many
CDR3: CASNERGPLAYGYTF
DNA: TGTGCCAGCAACGAAAGGGGACCCCTGGCATATGGCTACACCTTC

D: TRBD1
V: TRBV7-2
J: TRBJ1-1
size: few
CDR3: CASSWGQGRLNTEAFF
DNA: TGTGCCAGCAGCTGGGGACAGGGGAGGTTGAACACTGAAGCTTTCTTT

D: -
V: TRBV30
J: TRBJ1-4
size: few
CDR3: CAWTGDTYSEKLFF
DNA: TGTGCCTGGACCGGGGACACTTATTCTGAAAAACTGTTTTTT

D: -
V: TRBV12-3/TRBV12-4
J: TRBJ1-2
size: many
CDR3: CASSLGGLGGYTF
DNA: TGTGCCAGCAGTTTAGGGGGGCTCGGCGGCTACACCTTC

D: -
V: TRBV11-2
J: TRBJ1-4
size: -
CDR3: CASSPLGNNEKLFF
DNA: TGTGCCAGCAGCCCGTTGGGGAATAATGAAAAACTGTTTTTT

D: -
V: TRBV9
J: TRBJ1-1
size: few
CDR3: CASSPTEQGGWTEAFF
DNA: TGTGCCAGCAGCCCTACTGAACAGGGTGGTTGGACTGAAGCTTTCTTT

D: -
V: TRBV7-6
J: TRBJ2-1
size: many
CDR3: CASSQGGTVWDEQFF
DNA: TGTGCCAGCAGCCAAGGCGGGACGGTTTGGGATGAGCAGTTCTTC

D: -
V: TRBV6-1
J: TRBJ1-5
size: few
CDR3: CASSGGLQAGNQPQHF
DNA: TGTGCCAGCAGTGGGGGCCTCCAAGCTGGCAATCAGCCCCAGCATTTT

D: -
V: TRBV9
J: TRBJ1-1
size: few
CDR3: CASSAPAGGEAFF
DNA: TGTGCCAGCAGCGCCCCGGCGGGAGGTGAAGCTTTCTTT

D: -
V: TRBV6-6
J: TRBJ1-6
size: -
CDR3: CASSYPGTPNSPPHF
DNA: TGTGCCAGCAGTTATCCCGGGACACCGAATTCACCCCCCCACTTT

D: TRBD2
V: TRBV20-1
J: TRBJ2-5
size: many
CDR3: CSASPTAPSGIETQYF
DNA: TGCAGTGCTAGCCCCACTGCGCCTAGCGGGATAGAGACCCAGTACTTC

D: -
V: TRBV10-2
J: TRBJ2-1
size: many
CDR3: CASSEIRTYNEQFF
DNA: TGCGCCAGCAGTGAAATTAGGACCTACAATGAGCAGTTCTTC

D: TRBD2
V: TRBV7-9
J: TRBJ2-1
size: -
CDR3: CASSTTSGWDNEQFF
DNA: TGTGCCAGCAGCACCACTAGCGGGTGGGACAATGAGCAGTTCTTC

D: -
V: TRBV4-1
J: TRBJ2-4
size: many
CDR3: CASSQDTSDLIQYF
DNA: TGCGCCAGCAGCCAAGATACCTCTGATCTCATTCAGTACTTC

D: -
V: TRBV7-9
J: TRBJ2-7
size: few
CDR3: CASSQRVPIYEQYF
DNA: TGTGCCAGCAGCCAAAGGGTCCCTATCTACGAGCAGTACTTC

D: TRBD2
V: TRBV20-1
J: TRBJ2-1
size: -
CDR3: CSARDRASGYSYNEQFF
DNA: TGCAGTGCTAGAGATCGGGCTAGCGGATACTCCTACAATGAGCAGTTCTTC

D: TRBD1
V: TRBV5-1
J: TRBJ2-7
size: -
CDR3: CASSEGQAYEQYF
DNA: TGCGCCAGCAGCGAGGGACAGGCCTACGAGCAGTACTTC

D: -
V: TRBV2
J: TRBJ1-2
size: -
CDR3: CATQVLSVRYTF
DNA: TGTGCCACCCAGGTCCTGTCTGTGCGCTACACCTTC

D: TRBD1
V: TRBV18
J: TRBJ1-1
size: -
CDR3: CASSLGQAMNTEAFF
DNA: TGTGCCAGCTCACTTGGACAGGCCATGAACACTGAAGCTTTCTTT

D: -
V: TRBV6-5
J: TRBJ1-5
size: -
CDR3: CASSYLEADQPQHF
DNA: TGTGCCAGCAGTTACTTGGAGGCCGATCAGCCCCAGCATTTT

D: TRBD2
V: TRBV29-1
J: TRBJ2-1
size: many
CDR3: CSVAGLAGRPEGFF
DNA: TGCAGCGTCGCCGGACTAGCGGGGCGCCCCGAGGGGTTCTTC

D: -
V: TRBV20-1
J: TRBJ2-7
size: many
CDR3: CSARGGKTYEQYF
DNA: TGCAGTGCTAGAGGGGGTAAGACCTACGAGCAGTACTTC

D: TRBD1
V: TRBV4-1
J: TRBJ1-2
size: many
CDR3: CASSQGQGDYYGYTF
DNA: TGCGCCAGCAGCCAAGGACAGGGGGATTACTATGGCTACACCTTC

D: -
V: TRBV5-1
J: TRBJ2-7
size: many
CDR3: CASSFVTAPPKSMNYEQYF
DNA: TGCGCCAGCAGCTTCGTGACAGCGCCGCCAAAATCCATGAACTACGAGCAGTACTTC

D: -
V: TRBV11-2
J: TRBJ2-1
size: few
CDR3: CASSLPYNGQFF
DNA: TGTGCCAGCAGCTTACCCTACAATGGGCAGTTCTTC